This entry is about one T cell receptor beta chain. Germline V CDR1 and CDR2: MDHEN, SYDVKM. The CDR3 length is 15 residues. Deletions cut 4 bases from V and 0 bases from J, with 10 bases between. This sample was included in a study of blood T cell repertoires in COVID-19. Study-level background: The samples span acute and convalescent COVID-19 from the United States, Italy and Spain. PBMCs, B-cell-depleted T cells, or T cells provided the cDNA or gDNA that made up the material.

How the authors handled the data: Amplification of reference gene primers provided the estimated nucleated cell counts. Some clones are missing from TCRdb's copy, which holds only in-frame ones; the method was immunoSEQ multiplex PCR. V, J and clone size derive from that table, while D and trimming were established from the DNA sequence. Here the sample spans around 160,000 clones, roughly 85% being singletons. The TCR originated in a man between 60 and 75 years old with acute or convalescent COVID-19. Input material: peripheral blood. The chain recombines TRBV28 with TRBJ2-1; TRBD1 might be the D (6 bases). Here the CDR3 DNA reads TGTGCCAGCAGTTCCATGGACAGCTCCTACAATGAGCAGTTCTTC. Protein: CASSSMDSSYNEQFF.